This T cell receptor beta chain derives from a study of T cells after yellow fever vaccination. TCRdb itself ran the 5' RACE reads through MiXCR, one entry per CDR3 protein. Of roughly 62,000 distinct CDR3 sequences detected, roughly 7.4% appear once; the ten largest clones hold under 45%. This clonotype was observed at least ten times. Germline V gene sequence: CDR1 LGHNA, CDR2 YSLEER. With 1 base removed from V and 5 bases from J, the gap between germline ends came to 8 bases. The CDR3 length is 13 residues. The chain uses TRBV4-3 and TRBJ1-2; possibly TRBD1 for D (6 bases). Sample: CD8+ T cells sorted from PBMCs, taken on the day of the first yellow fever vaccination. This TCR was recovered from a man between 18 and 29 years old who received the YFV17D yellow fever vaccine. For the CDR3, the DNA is TGCGCCAGCAGCCAAGGAGGGGGTTATGGCTACACCTTC. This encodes CASSQGGGYGYTF.